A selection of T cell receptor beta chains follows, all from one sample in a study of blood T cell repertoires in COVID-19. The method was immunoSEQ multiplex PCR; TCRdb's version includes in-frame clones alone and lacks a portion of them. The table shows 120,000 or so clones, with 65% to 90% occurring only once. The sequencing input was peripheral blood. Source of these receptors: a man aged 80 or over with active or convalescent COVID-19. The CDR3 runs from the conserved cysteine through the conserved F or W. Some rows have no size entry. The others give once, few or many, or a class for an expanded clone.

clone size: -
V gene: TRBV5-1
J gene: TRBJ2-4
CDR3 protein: CASSLGTSGGFQYF

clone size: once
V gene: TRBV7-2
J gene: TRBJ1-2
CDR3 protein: CASSSTGGGQFGYTF

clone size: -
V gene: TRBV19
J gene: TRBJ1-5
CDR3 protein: CASTPRRGQGQPQHF

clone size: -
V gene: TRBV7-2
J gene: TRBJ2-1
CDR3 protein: CASTLGGLLYNEQFF

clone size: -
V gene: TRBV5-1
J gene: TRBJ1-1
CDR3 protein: CASSPGALNTEAFF

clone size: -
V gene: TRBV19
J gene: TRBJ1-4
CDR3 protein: CASSNREGNEKLFF

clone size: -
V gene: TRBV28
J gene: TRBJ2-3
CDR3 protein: CASSQGSAGVSTDTQYF

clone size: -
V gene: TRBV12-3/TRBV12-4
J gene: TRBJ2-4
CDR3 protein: CASRDSGSIQYF

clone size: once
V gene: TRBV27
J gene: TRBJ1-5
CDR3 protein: CASSSQDRGIALPQHF

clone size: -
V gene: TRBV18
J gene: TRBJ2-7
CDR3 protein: CASSPTARGSAYEQYF

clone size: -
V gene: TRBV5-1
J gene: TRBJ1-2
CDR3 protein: CASSLSYASGTNYGYTF

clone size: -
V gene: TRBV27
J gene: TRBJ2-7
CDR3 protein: CASSLGPGIEQYF

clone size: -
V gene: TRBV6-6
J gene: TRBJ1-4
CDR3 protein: CASNMGGYEKLFF

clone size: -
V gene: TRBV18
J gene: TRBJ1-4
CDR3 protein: CASSPQGEWQGKLFF

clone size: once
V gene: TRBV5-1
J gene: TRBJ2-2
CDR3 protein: CASSPLETNTGELFF

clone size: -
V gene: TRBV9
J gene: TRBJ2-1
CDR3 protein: CASSPRTGASSYNEQFF

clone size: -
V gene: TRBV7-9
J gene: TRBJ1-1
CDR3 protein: CAIPSYRGMNTEAFF

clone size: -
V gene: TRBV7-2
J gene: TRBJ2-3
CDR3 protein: CASSIRLAGGTDTQYF

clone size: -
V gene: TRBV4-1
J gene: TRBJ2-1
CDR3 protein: CASSQGQGPSYNEQFF

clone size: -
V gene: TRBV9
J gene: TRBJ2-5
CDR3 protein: CASSSRRRGNHETQYF

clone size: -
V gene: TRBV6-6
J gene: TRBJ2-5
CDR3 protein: CASSSTSVETQYF

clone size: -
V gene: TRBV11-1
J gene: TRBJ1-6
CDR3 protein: CASSLEDAQGGSPLHF

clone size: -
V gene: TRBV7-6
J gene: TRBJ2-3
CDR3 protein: CASSPRRGGQTISTDTQYF

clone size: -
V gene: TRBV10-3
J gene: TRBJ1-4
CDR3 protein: CAISAVSTNEKLFF

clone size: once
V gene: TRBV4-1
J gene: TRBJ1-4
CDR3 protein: CASTPGQGHSIEKLFF

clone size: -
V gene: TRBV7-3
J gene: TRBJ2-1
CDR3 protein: CASSFLAGPYNEQFF

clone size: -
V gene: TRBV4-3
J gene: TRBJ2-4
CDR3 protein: CASSQDRLAIQYF

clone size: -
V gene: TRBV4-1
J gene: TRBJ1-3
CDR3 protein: CASSPTGGSGNTIYF

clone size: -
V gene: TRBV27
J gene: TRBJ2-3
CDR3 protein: CASGWTGGTDTQYF

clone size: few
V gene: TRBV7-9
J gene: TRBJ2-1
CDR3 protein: CASSPRSWSYNEQFF

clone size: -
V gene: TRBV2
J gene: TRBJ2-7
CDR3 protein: CASSRDSTTYEQYF

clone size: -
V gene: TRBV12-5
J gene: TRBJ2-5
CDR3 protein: CASGFGGVLETQYF

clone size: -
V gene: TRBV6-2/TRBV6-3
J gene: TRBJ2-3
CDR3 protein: CASSQLVFITDTQYF

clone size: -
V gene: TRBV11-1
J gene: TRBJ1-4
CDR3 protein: CASSSGTFATNEKLFF

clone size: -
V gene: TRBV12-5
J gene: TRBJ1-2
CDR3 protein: CASGLAWDTSYGYTF

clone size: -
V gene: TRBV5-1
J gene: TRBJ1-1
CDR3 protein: CASSPKQGRTEAFF

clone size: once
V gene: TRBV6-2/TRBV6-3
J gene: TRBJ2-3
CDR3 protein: CASSYSVFRDRGTDTQYF

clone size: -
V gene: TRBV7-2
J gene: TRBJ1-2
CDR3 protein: CASSSAAGFSFGYTF

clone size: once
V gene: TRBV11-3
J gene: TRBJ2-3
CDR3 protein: CASSLAPGLEGDTQYF

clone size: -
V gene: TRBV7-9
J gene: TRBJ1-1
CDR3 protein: CASSRPGGLTEAFF

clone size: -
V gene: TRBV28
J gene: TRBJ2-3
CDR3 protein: CASSSETSTDTQYF

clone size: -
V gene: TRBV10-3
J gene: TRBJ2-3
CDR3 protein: CAISESSGGAEDTQYF

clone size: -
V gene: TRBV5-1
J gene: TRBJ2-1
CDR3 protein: CASSLVGNLGVNEQFF

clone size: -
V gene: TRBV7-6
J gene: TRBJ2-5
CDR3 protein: CASSFSGGDQETQYF

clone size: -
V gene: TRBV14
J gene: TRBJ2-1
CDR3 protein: CASSQDRSGGTNEQFF

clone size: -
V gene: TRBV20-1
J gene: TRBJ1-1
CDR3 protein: CSASRSPDLNTEAFF